This T cell receptor (beta chain) was profiled in a study of blood T cell repertoires in COVID-19. About the study: Donors in the United States, Italy and Spain gave samples during acute or convalescent COVID-19. PBMCs, B-cell-depleted T cells, or T cells were the source of the cDNA or gDNA that made up the material.

Authors' data handling: Reference gene primer amplification yielded estimated nucleated cell counts. TCRdb's copy holds only in-frame clones and misses some; the assay was immunoSEQ multiplex PCR. The DNA was the basis for D and trimming; V, J and clone size are from that table. The table lists under 50,000 clones, 80% to 90% of them singletons. The CDR3 runs to 18 residues. Germline CDR1 SGHTA, CDR2 FQGTGA. The junction had 14 bases not matched to a gene; V was cut back by 5 bases and J by 4 bases. V gene TRBV7-3 combines with J gene TRBJ1-4; 9 bases are a match to TRBD1. The material sequenced was peripheral blood. The TCR was taken from a woman in her forties with acute or convalescent COVID-19. The CDR3 loop reads CASSPQTHPGQGNEKLFF. The DNA of the CDR3 is TGTGCCAGCAGCCCGCAAACCCACCCGGGACAGGGTAATGAAAAACTGTTTTTT.